Shown below are 25 T cell receptor beta chains from a single sample sequenced in a study of blood T cell repertoires in COVID-19. Libraries were prepared by immunoSEQ multiplex PCR; TCRdb keeps only in-frame clonotypes and omits some of them. Of about 210,000 clones in the sample, approximately 86% were seen once. Sequenced material: PBMCs or T cells enriched from blood (not recorded which). The receptors here all came from a woman aged 40 to 50 in a cohort exposed to, infected with or recovered from COVID-19 (not recorded which).

V is TRBV2 and J is TRBJ2-5; D is unclear. This CDR3 region has 14 residues. V was trimmed by 6 bases and J by 2 bases, leaving 13 bases between them. Germline V gene sequence: CDR1 SNHLY, CDR2 FYNNEI. In DNA form, the CDR3 reads TGTGCCAGCAGCTCCGAGACACATCAAGAGACCCAGTACTTC. Amino acids: CASSSETHQETQYF.

The chain employs TRBV6-5 and TRBJ2-2; weak D call: TRBD1 (5 bases). The CDR3 covers 15 residues. The germline V gene has CDR1 MNHEY and CDR2 SVGAGI. Trimming shortened V by 0 bases and J by 3 bases, and 8 bases separated the two germline ends. CDR3 sequence (DNA): TGTGCCAGCAGTTACTCTACGACAGACACCGGGGAGCTGTTTTTT. Its translation is CASSYSTTDTGELFF.

The V call is TRBV10-1, the J call TRBJ1-3, with D tentatively TRBD1 (5 bases). Per the germline V gene, CDR1 is WNHNN and CDR2 is SYGVQD (reference sequence). The CDR3 length is 13 residues. Deletions cut 4 bases from V and 4 bases from J, with 8 bases between. The CDR3 DNA is TGCGCCAGCAGTGCGACAGCCGGAAACACCATATATTTT. Translating it yields CASSATAGNTIYF.

The J gene is TRBJ2-1, the V gene TRBV5-1; 15 bases are a match to TRBD2. V was pared by 3 bases and J by 4 bases, with 2 bases of the junction left unmatched. The CDR3 is 16 residues long. Per germline, CDR1 SGHRS and CDR2 YFSETQ. This chain's CDR3 is CASSSGTSGRYNEQFF. CDR3 nucleotides: TGCGCCAGCAGCTCGGGGACTAGCGGGAGGTACAATGAGCAGTTCTTC.

This clone was counted between two and nine times. The chain is built from TRBV14 and TRBJ1-2, with D perhaps TRBD1 (6 bases). The CDR3 has 13 amino acids. Trimming pared 4 bases from V and 5 bases from J, leaving 11 bases between. CDR1 is SGHDN, CDR2 FVKESK, per germline. The CDR3 DNA reads as TGTGCCAGCAGCCGCGGACAGTATTATGGCTACACCTTC. The encoded protein is CASSRGQYYGYTF.

The chain combines TRBV30 with TRBJ1-3; D possibly corresponds to TRBD1 (5 bases). Germline V gene lookup returns CDR1 GTSNPN and CDR2 SVGIG (reference sequence). V was shortened by 4 bases and J by 3 bases, with 7 bases between the two germline ends. CDR3 size: 12 residues. The DNA of the CDR3 is TGTGCCTGGAAAGGGGTTGGAAACACCATATATTTT. Amino acid sequence: CAWKGVGNTIYF.

The chain is built from TRBV27 and TRBJ1-1; TRBD1 might be the D (5 bases). V was clipped by 6 bases and J by 8 bases, with 16 bases between them. The CDR3 contains 13 residues. CDR1 is MNHEY, CDR2 SMNVEV, per germline (reference sequence). As DNA, the CDR3 is TGTGCCAGCAGGGGGATCAGGGATTACGAAGCTTTCTTT. It codes for CASRGIRDYEAFF.

This clone was seen only once. The chain has TRBV11-2 and TRBJ2-2; tentatively, D is TRBD2 (7 bases). The V end was cut by 5 bases, the J end by 5 bases, with 15 bases between. Germline V gene sequence: CDR1 SGHAT, CDR2 FQNNGV. CDR3 length: 15 amino acids. CDR3 DNA: TGTGCCAGCAGCCGAGAGGGGGGGCTTACCGGGGAGCTGTTTTTT. Its protein product is CASSREGGLTGELFF.

This clone has a single count. V is TRBV24-1 and J is TRBJ2-3; D might be TRBD2 (5 bases). With 4 bases removed from V and 11 bases from J, the gap between germline ends came to 12 bases. Germline V gene data show CDR1 as KGHDR and CDR2 as SFDVKD. CDR3 size: 12 residues. CDR3 bases: TGTGCCACCAGTGAGGTAGGGAGTAAGCAGTATTTT. Translation gives CATSEVGSKQYF.

In nucleotides, the CDR3 is TGTGCCAGCAGCGTTGGACAGGTCACAGATACGCAGTATTTT. Its translation is CASSVGQVTDTQYF. The chain joins TRBV7-9 to TRBJ2-3, with 7 positions matching TRBD1. Germline loops: CDR1 SEHNR, CDR2 FQNEAQ (reference sequence). This CDR3 has 14 amino acids. The junction had 4 bases not matched to a gene; V was cut back by 5 bases and J by 2 bases.

The chain recombines TRBV2 with TRBJ1-1, with D possibly matching TRBD1 (6 bases). This CDR3 comprises 16 residues. Germline CDR1 and CDR2: SNHLY and FYNNEI. V was trimmed by 0 bases and J by 0 bases, leaving 11 bases between them. CDR3 residues: CASSEAGGQLNTEAFF. As DNA, the CDR3 is TGTGCCAGCAGTGAAGCTGGAGGACAGCTGAACACTGAAGCTTTCTTT.

This chain links TRBV25-1 with TRBJ2-3; 7 bases align to TRBD2. The germline V gene has CDR1 MGHDK and CDR2 SYGVNS. The CDR3 loop spans 15 amino acids. V dropped 8 bases and J dropped 1; count of bases not matched to a gene: 9. In DNA form, the CDR3 reads TGTGCCAGCTCCTTTAGCGGGTACGGCACAGATACGCAGTATTTT. Translated, it gives CASSFSGYGTDTQYF.

The rearrangement joins TRBV28 to TRBJ1-1; perhaps TRBD1 as D (6 bases). The germline V gene encodes CDR1 MDHEN and CDR2 SYDVKM. V lost 4 bases, J lost 0 bases, and 12 bases lay in between. The CDR3 loop spans 15 amino acids. CDR3 residues: CASSSYRALNTEAFF. Here the CDR3 DNA reads TGTGCCAGCAGTTCATACAGGGCACTGAACACTGAAGCTTTCTTT.

This rearrangement joins TRBV11-3 to TRBJ2-7; 7 bases fit TRBD2. This CDR3 comprises 14 residues. Per the germline V gene, CDR1 is SGHNT and CDR2 is YENEEA. With V trimmed by 1 base and J by 0 bases, 0 bases remained unmatched. The CDR3 DNA reads as TGTGCCAGCAGCTTAGGCGGGAGCTCCTACGAGCAGTACTTC. Its protein is CASSLGGSSYEQYF. Full variable domain (missing parts from reference TRBV11-3 and TRBJ2-7): EAGVVQSPRYKIIEKKQPVAFWCNPISGHNTLYWYLQNLGQGPELLIRYENEEAVDDSQLPKDRFSAERLKGVDSTLKIQPAELGDSAVYLCASSLGGSSYEQYFGPGTRLTVT.

The genes are TRBV5-1 and TRBJ1-2; D may be TRBD1 (6 bases). This CDR3 is built from 16 residues. CDR1 and CDR2 (germline): SGHRS, YFSETQ. Deletions cut 1 base from V and 0 bases from J, with 13 bases between. DNA of the CDR3: TGCGCCAGCAGCTTGACAGGGAGTGAGACTAACTATGGCTACACCTTC. Translated: CASSLTGSETNYGYTF. Looking up the rest from reference TRBV5-1 and TRBJ1-2 gives the full variable domain: KAGVTQTPRYLIKTRGQQVTLSCSPISGHRSVSWYQQTPGQGLQFLFEYFSETQRNKGNFPGRFSGRQFSNSRSEMNVSTLELGDSALYLCASSLTGSETNYGYTFGSGTRLTVV.

This clone was counted only a few times. The gene calls are TRBV6-4 and TRBJ2-1, with D hard to call. The CDR3 covers 14 residues. Germline-derived CDR1 and CDR2 are MRHNA and SNTAGT. The V and J ends lost 6 bases and 4 bases respectively, with 13 bases between them. CDR3 in amino acids: CASSPGVDYNEQFF. In nucleotides, the CDR3 is TGTGCCAGCAGCCCAGGTGTGGATTACAATGAGCAGTTCTTC.

This clone was counted a few times. The chain uses TRBV10-3 and TRBJ2-2; 14 bases align to TRBD2. Germline CDR1 is ENHRY and CDR2 is SYGVKD. The CDR3 extends over 14 amino acids. V lost 11 bases and J lost 6; bases outside the gene matches: 5. This CDR3 is CASGTSGSPGELFF. DNA for the CDR3: TGTGCCTCGGGGACTAGCGGGAGTCCCGGGGAGCTGTTTTTT.

The J gene is TRBJ1-6, the V gene TRBV6-5; 10 positions match TRBD1. This CDR3 contains 14 residues. Losses at the gene ends were 10 bases for V and 5 bases for J; bases not matched to a gene: 5. The germline V gene has CDR1 MNHEY and CDR2 SVGAGI. The CDR3 nucleotides are TGTGCCAACGCTGGGACAGGGGATAATTCACCCCTCCACTTT. This codes for CANAGTGDNSPLHF.

The CDR3 loop reads CASSQKGLAGNQETQYF. The CDR3 coding sequence is TGCGCCAGCAGCCAAAAGGGGCTAGCGGGGAACCAAGAGACCCAGTACTTC. V is TRBV4-1 and J is TRBJ2-5; 9 nucleotides align to TRBD2. CDR1 and CDR2 (germline): MGHRA, YSYEKL. The ends lost 2 bases at V and 0 bases at J; junction bases unmatched: 7. The CDR3 spans 17 residues.

This chain joins TRBV19 and TRBJ2-1; 10 positions agree with TRBD2. The CDR3 extends over 16 amino acids. V lost 5 bases, J lost 3 bases, and 7 bases stayed unmatched. Germline CDR1 and CDR2: LNHDA and SQIVND (reference sequence). In nucleotides, the CDR3 is TGTGCCAGTAGTTGGCTAGCGGGAGAAAACTACAATGAGCAGTTCTTC. It encodes CASSWLAGENYNEQFF.

In DNA form, the CDR3 reads TGTGCCAGCAGCCAAGAGCACAGTGCCTTTAATGAAAAACTGTTTTTT. This translates into CASSQEHSAFNEKLFF. The chain combines TRBV7-2 with TRBJ1-4, with D unclear. The CDR3 is 16 residues long. Germline CDR1 reads SGHTA; CDR2 reads FQGNSA. V shed 5 bases and J shed 4 bases, with 17 bases lying between them.

This clone occurred once. V gene TRBV5-4 combines with J gene TRBJ2-1, with 7 bases aligning to TRBD2. Germline V gives CDR1 SGHNT, CDR2 YYREEE (reference sequence). The J segment lost 5 bases and the V segment lost 4 bases, leaving 18 bases of the junction unmatched. There are 18 residues in the CDR3. CDR3 DNA sequence: TGTGCCAGCAGCAATAACGGGGGGTCGAGCCCGGCCCACAATGAGCAGTTCTTC. Residues: CASSNNGGSSPAHNEQFF.

In the case of this clone: At one boundary the junction diverges from the germline segment, which might be a read error. The rearrangement joins TRBV2 to TRBJ2-2; D not certain. Looked up from germline, CDR1 is SNHLY and CDR2 is FYNNEI. This CDR3 contains 12 residues. The CDR3 here is CASSEAAGELFF. As DNA, the CDR3 is TGTGCCAGCAGTGAGGCGGCCGGCGAGCTGTTTTTT.

A single count supports this clone. The gene calls are TRBV28 and TRBJ2-7; no clear D gene. Deletions cut 8 bases from V and 3 bases from J, with 11 bases between. There are 12 residues in the CDR3. Germline CDR1 reads MDHEN; CDR2 reads SYDVKM. This CDR3 reads CASGDTHYEQYF. In nucleotides, the CDR3 is TGTGCCAGCGGTGACACTCACTACGAGCAGTACTTC.

The chain employs TRBV9 and TRBJ1-2; 7 nucleotides match TRBD1. Germline V lookup: CDR1 SGDLS, CDR2 YYNGEE. J lost 8 bases, V lost 4 bases, and 5 bases had no gene match. The CDR3 spans 12 residues. CDR3 DNA sequence: TGTGCCAGCAGCACCGGGACAGTAGGCTACACCTTC. Its translation is CASSTGTVGYTF.